Listed below are T cell receptor beta chains from one sample, sequenced in a study of T cell responses to AZD1222 COVID-19 vaccine. Measured with immunoSEQ multiplex PCR; TCRdb has only the in-frame clones, and not every one. The profile shows about 150,000 clones, about 88% of them singletons. Sequences were derived from peripheral blood, sampled on day 0 of AZD1222 vaccination. The receptors stem from an adult in good health. Each CDR3 is given with its conserved first and last residue.

TRBV2	TRBJ1-1	CASRGDRGAGNTEAFF
TRBV6-1	TRBJ1-2	CASSEGGARGYTF
TRBV11-2	TRBJ1-1	CASRAQGAGTEAFF
TRBV2	TRBJ2-5	CASSLADPATQYF
TRBV10-3	TRBJ1-1	CAISGKGGTEAFF
TRBV5-4	TRBJ2-7	CASRPGTTYEQYF
TRBV10-2	TRBJ1-1	CASSERGGAFF
TRBV3-1/TRBV3-2	TRBJ2-1	CASSSTRSSYNEQFF
TRBV4-2	TRBJ1-3	CASSQEGTSYFPIYF
TRBV29-1	TRBJ1-1	CSVVVPGTTEAFF
TRBV7-9	TRBJ1-2	CASSSRVLAGKNYGYTF
TRBV29-1	TRBJ1-2	CSVEGRGVSGYTF
TRBV11-3	TRBJ2-1	CASSFGFGWQGSGNEQFF
TRBV19	TRBJ2-5	CASSLGQGARETQYF
TRBV3-1/TRBV3-2	TRBJ1-1	CASSQGRTGAAFF
TRBV12-5	TRBJ1-1	CASGPGRGLEAFF
TRBV3-1/TRBV3-2	TRBJ1-4	CASSDRGANEKLFF
TRBV2	TRBJ2-7	CASSSGTGGTYEQYF
TRBV18	TRBJ2-7	CASSQGATTLYEQYF
TRBV11-2	TRBJ1-3	CASSLDNRDSRFSGNTIYF
TRBV7-8	TRBJ1-2	CASSLGGGEDYTF
TRBV19	TRBJ1-2	CASSTDRVGYYGYTF
TRBV28	TRBJ2-7	CASSLDPKYEQYF
TRBV19	TRBJ1-5	CVTGTGNQPQHF
TRBV16	TRBJ1-2	CASSLDRDYGYTF
TRBV11-2	TRBJ1-2	CASSLASYGYTF
TRBV10-3	TRBJ2-7	CAIGVGGGTGGYEQYF
TRBV5-4	TRBJ2-7	CASSLGVLYEQYF
TRBV10-3	TRBJ1-1	CAIRELNTEAFF
TRBV10-3	TRBJ2-1	CAISAPGSGDNEQFF
TRBV5-8	TRBJ2-7	CASSFTGDEQYF
TRBV19	TRBJ1-2	CASGEGASYGYTF
TRBV4-1	TRBJ2-3	CASSQGVADPRDTQYF
TRBV29-1	TRBJ1-1	CSVAGGNTEAFF
TRBV6-5	TRBJ1-1	CASREGANTEAFF
TRBV6-5	TRBJ2-7	CASRLAGVYEQYF
TRBV3-1/TRBV3-2	TRBJ1-1	CASSQQGRGNTEAFF
TRBV2	TRBJ2-3	CASRPGGTDTQYF
TRBV2	TRBJ1-6	CASSEVGPGQGNSPLHF
TRBV5-6	TRBJ2-3	CASSLGLLGTNTDTQYF
TRBV9	TRBJ1-1	CASSGHQGQGNTEAFF
TRBV29-1	TRBJ1-1	CSVWTGGSITTEAFF
TRBV6-2/TRBV6-3	TRBJ1-5	CASSYDERAVAGDNQPQHF
TRBV6-5	TRBJ2-3	CASSYSKGWSDTQYF
TRBV28	TRBJ1-5	CASSLSQSQWGQVYSNQPQHF
TRBV6-6	TRBJ2-7	CASSSGSYEQYF
TRBV19	TRBJ1-3	CASSARAGNSGNTIYF
TRBV3-1/TRBV3-2	TRBJ2-2	CASSQVMSTGELFF
TRBV18	TRBJ2-7	CASSPSTGQTYEQYF
TRBV28	TRBJ1-1	CASVPLTGGLKPEAFF
TRBV3-1/TRBV3-2	TRBJ1-2	CASSQESGYYGYTF
TRBV6-5	TRBJ1-3	CASSYSGGASGNTIYF
TRBV12-3/TRBV12-4	TRBJ2-2	CASSFDRTGELFF
TRBV11-2	TRBJ2-7	CASSLDPGQGRYEQYF
TRBV15	TRBJ2-1	CATSRDQSIEEQFF
TRBV27	TRBJ1-2	CASSFRGSYGYTF
TRBV20-1	TRBJ1-5	CSASTMGGGQPQHF